One TCR beta chain is described in this entry. V shed 4 bases and J shed 5 bases, with 20 bases lying between them. CDR1 is SGHRS and CDR2 is YFSETQ in the germline V gene. The CDR3 totals 16 residues. Per the original methods: Amplified reference gene primers provided the basis for estimating nucleated cell counts. Only in-frame clones appear in the TCRdb table, and some are missing; sequencing was by immunoSEQ multiplex PCR. Clone size and the V and J calls come from that table; the DNA yielded D and trimming. The table includes 90,000 or so clones, roughly nine tenths detected once. The data belong to a study of blood T cell repertoires in COVID-19.

The chain recombines TRBV5-1 with TRBJ2-3; a weak D match, TRBD2 (7 bases). The TCR originated in a human donor with active COVID-19. The donor label of this sample is uncertain. Sequencing was done on a sample of peripheral blood. The chain's CDR3 is CASSKGEGGALDTQYF. The CDR3 DNA sequence: TGCGCCAGCAGCAAGGGGGAGGGAGGGGCCTTAGATACGCAGTATTTT.